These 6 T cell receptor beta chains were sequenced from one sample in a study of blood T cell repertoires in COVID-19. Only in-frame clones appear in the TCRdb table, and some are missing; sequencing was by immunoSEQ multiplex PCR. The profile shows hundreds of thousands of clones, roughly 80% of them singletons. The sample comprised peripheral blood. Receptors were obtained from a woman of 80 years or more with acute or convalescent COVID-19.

The CDR3 DNA sequence: TGTGCCAGCAGCTTCCGAGCTAGCGGGAGGGGAGAGACCCAGTACTTC. Its protein is CASSFRASGRGETQYF. The V and J genes are TRBV7-2 and TRBJ2-5, with TRBD2 identical over 12 bases. Germline V CDR1 and CDR2: SGHTA, FQGNSA. The ends lost 3 bases at V and 4 bases at J; junction bases unmatched: 6. The CDR3 contains 16 residues. The whole variable domain, remainder taken from reference TRBV7-2 and TRBJ2-5, is GAGVSQSPSNKVTEKGKDVELRCDPISGHTALYWYRQSLGQGLEFLIYFQGNSAPDKSGLPSDRFSAERTGGSVSTLTIQRTQQEDSAVYLCASSFRASGRGETQYFGPGTRLLVL.

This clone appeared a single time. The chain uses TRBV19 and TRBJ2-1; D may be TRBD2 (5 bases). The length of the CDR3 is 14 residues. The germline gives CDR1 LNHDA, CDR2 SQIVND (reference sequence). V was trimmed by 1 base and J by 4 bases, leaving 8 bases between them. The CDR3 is CASSIATGYNEQFF. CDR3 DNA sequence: TGTGCCAGTAGTATAGCGACGGGATACAATGAGCAGTTCTTC.

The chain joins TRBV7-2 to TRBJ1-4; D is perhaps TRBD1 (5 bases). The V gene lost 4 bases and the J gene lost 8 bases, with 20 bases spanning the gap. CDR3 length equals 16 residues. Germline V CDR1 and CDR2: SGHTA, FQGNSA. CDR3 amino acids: CASSSNAAMGGEKLFF. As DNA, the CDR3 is TGTGCCAGCAGCTCTAACGCGGCCATGGGGGGGGAAAAACTGTTTTTT.

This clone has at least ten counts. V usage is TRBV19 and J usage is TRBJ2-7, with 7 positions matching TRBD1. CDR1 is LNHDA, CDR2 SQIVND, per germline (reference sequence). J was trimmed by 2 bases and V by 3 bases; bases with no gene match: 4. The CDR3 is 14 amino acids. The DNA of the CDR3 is TGTGCCAGTAGTATTCAGACAGGGCCCTACGAGCAGTACTTC. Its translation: CASSIQTGPYEQYF.

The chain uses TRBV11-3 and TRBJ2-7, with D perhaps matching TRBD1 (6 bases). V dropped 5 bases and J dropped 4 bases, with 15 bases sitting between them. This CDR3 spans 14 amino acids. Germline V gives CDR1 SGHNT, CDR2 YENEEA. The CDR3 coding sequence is TGTGCCAGCAGCATAGGGACAAGTACTTACGAGCAGTACTTC. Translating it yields CASSIGTSTYEQYF.

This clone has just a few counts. The CDR3 protein is CASSPETGDREKLFF. The CDR3 DNA follows: TGTGCCAGCAGCCCCGAGACAGGGGATCGGGAAAAACTGTTTTTT. The chain couples TRBV3-1 (or the pseudogene TRBV3-2) to TRBJ1-4, with 8 bases matching TRBD1. The CDR3 is 15 amino acids. Germline-derived CDR1 and CDR2 are LGHDT and YNNKEL (reference sequence). V trimming: 4 bases; J trimming: 8 bases; junction bases outside the gene matches: 9.